These T cell receptor beta chains were read from a single sample in a study of blood T cell repertoires in COVID-19. Clones were sequenced by immunoSEQ multiplex PCR, and TCRdb holds only the in-frame ones, with some missing. The data contain under 300,000 clones, roughly 91% of them seen just once; the ten biggest clones take up 1.5% to 2%. The sample comprised PBMCs or T cells enriched from blood (not recorded which). Receptors were obtained from a woman aged 55-70 years who had recovered from COVID-19. The CDR3 runs from the conserved cysteine through the conserved F or W. A D gene is named only where the DNA matches it firmly. Clone sizes are given selectively: once, few, many, or a class where the clone is expanded.

v_gene	j_gene	abundance	d_gene	CDR3nt	CDR3aa
TRBV20-1	TRBJ1-1	.	TRBD1	TGCAGTGCTACTGAACAGGGGGTCGGTGAAGAAGCTTTCTTT	CSATEQGVGEEAFF
TRBV12-3/TRBV12-4	TRBJ1-4	.	TRBD1	TGTGCCAGCAGCAGGGGGAGCGGTGAAAAACTGTTTTTT	CASSRGSGEKLFF
TRBV11-2	TRBJ2-7	.	.	TGTGCCAGCAGCCTTAGGGCATGGCAGGGTAGGGACGAGCAGTACTTC	CASSLRAWQGRDEQYF
TRBV14	TRBJ2-1	.	TRBD2	TGTGCCAGCAGCCAAGCAACGGGAGGGCTCAGGACCTACAATGAGCAGTTCTTC	CASSQATGGLRTYNEQFF
TRBV5-1	TRBJ2-1	.	TRBD2	TGCGCCAGCAGCTGGGGACTAGTTTCTGAGCAGTTCTTC	CASSWGLVSEQFF
TRBV20-1	TRBJ2-3	.	.	TGCAGTGCGAGTCAGGGGACAGATACGCAGTATTTT	CSASQGTDTQYF
TRBV28	TRBJ1-5	.	.	TGTGCCAGCAGTACGCCACGGGTCAATCAGCCCCAGCATTTT	CASSTPRVNQPQHF
TRBV11-2	TRBJ1-1	once	.	TGTGCCAGCAGCCCTGAGGTGAGGGGGACTGAAGCTTTCTTT	CASSPEVRGTEAFF
TRBV18	TRBJ2-5	few	TRBD2	TGTGCCAGCTCACCGGGGACTAGCGGGGAAGAGACCCAGTACTTC	CASSPGTSGEETQYF
TRBV28	TRBJ2-3	once	TRBD2	TGTGCCAGCCGACTAGCGGGGGAACATACGCAGTATTTT	CASRLAGEHTQYF
TRBV28	TRBJ1-1	.	.	TGTGCCAGCAGTCCCCCGACACAATTGAACACTGAAGCTTTCTTT	CASSPPTQLNTEAFF
TRBV5-5	TRBJ2-2	.	TRBD2	TGTGCCAGCGGTCGGACTAGAAACACCGGGGAGCTGTTTTTT	CASGRTRNTGELFF
TRBV5-8	TRBJ1-3	.	.	TGTGCCAGCACGGGACAAGGGGTTTTGGCTGGAAACACCATATATTTT	CASTGQGVLAGNTIYF
TRBV18	TRBJ1-4	.	.	TGTGCCAGCTCACCGACGGGGATCTCGGAAAAACTGTTTTTT	CASSPTGISEKLFF
TRBV10-3	TRBJ1-5	.	.	TGTGCCATCAGCGTGGACAGCAACAATCAGCCCCAGCATTTT	CAISVDSNNQPQHF
TRBV2	TRBJ2-7	.	.	TGTGCCAGCAGCGGACAGTCCTACGAGCAGTACTTC	CASSGQSYEQYF
TRBV5-1	TRBJ2-2	.	TRBD2	TGCGCCAGCAGCTTGGCCCCTACTAGCGGGGGGGCGTCCGGGGAGCTGTTTTTT	CASSLAPTSGGASGELFF
TRBV6-5	TRBJ1-5	.	TRBD1	TGTGCCAGCAGTAAGGGGACAGGGGTCAATCAGCCCCAGCATTTT	CASSKGTGVNQPQHF
TRBV28	TRBJ1-6	.	.	TGTGCCAGCAGTTCCGGCTCCTATAATTCACCCCTCCACTTT	CASSSGSYNSPLHF
TRBV6-5	TRBJ1-4	.	.	TGTGCCAGCAGTTACGGCCAAACGAAGGAAAAACTGTTTTTT	CASSYGQTKEKLFF
TRBV27	TRBJ1-2	.	TRBD1	TGTGCCAGCAGTCCTACGACAGGGGCCGGCTACACCTTC	CASSPTTGAGYTF
TRBV5-1	TRBJ1-4	.	TRBD1	TGCGCCAGCAGGGTGGGACAGGAACGGGAAAAACTGTTTTTT	CASRVGQEREKLFF
TRBV5-1	TRBJ2-5	.	.	TGCGCCAGCAGCTTGGTGAGGGAGACCCAGTACTTC	CASSLVRETQYF
TRBV12-3/TRBV12-4	TRBJ2-3	.	.	TGTGCCAGCAGTTTTATTACAGATACGCAGTATTTT	CASSFITDTQYF
TRBV19	TRBJ1-2	.	TRBD1	TGTGCCAGTAGTATAGATCATAGAACAGGGGTTAACTATGGCTACACCTTC	CASSIDHRTGVNYGYTF
TRBV28	TRBJ2-2	.	.	TGTGCCAGCAGCCTCTGGAACACCGGGGAGCTGTTTTTT	CASSLWNTGELFF
TRBV28	TRBJ1-1	.	TRBD1	TGTGCCAGCAGTCAAACAGGGGGCGGTACAGTTGAAGCTTTCTTT	CASSQTGGGTVEAFF
TRBV9	TRBJ2-1	.	.	TGTGCCAGCAGCGTACCCAACAATGAGCAGTTCTTC	CASSVPNNEQFF
TRBV5-1	TRBJ2-3	once	.	TGCGCCAGCAGCCTCGGAGATACGCAGTATTTT	CASSLGDTQYF
TRBV6-5	TRBJ2-2	.	.	TGTGCCAGCAGGAGGGGGACCGGGGAGCTGTTTTTT	CASRRGTGELFF
TRBV19	TRBJ1-2	.	TRBD1	TGTGCCAGTAGTACCATAACAGGGGACTACTATGGCTACACCTTC	CASSTITGDYYGYTF